Listed here is a single T cell receptor beta chain. Its target is not known. The entry originates in a study of Ad26.COV2.S vaccination and SARS-CoV-2 variants. Study outcomes and limitations: Non-spike TCR breadth did not differ much between vaccine and placebo recipients. Vaccinees showed greater spike-specific TCR breadth than placebo recipients.

V was cut by 3 bases and J by 1 base, with 9 bases left in between. The V gene's germline CDR1 is MDHEN and CDR2 SYDVKM. CDR3 length: 14 residues. Libraries were prepared by immunoSEQ multiplex PCR; TCRdb keeps only in-frame clonotypes and omits some of them. The sample includes some 420,000 clones, roughly 90% of them seen just once. Treatment denoted: 15 to 20 received Ad26.COV2.S at low or high dose, single or two shots; several received placebo; per-sample allocation not given. Sampling was done on day 63 after the first vaccine or placebo injection. An 18-55-year-old adult in Boston served as donor. Immunization relied on an Ad26 vector, which expressed Wuhan-strain SARS-CoV-2 spike.

The material sequenced was peripheral blood, taken in a trial of Ad26.COV2.S vaccine versus placebo. The J gene is TRBJ2-5, the V gene TRBV28, with D possibly TRBD1 on 6 matching bases. This receptor was taken from a person between 18 and 65 years old who received the Ad26.COV2.S COVID-19 vaccine or a placebo. In DNA, the CDR3 is TGTGCCAGCAGTTTCCTGGGGGCCCAAGAGACCCAGTACTTC. Its protein product is CASSFLGAQETQYF.